Presented here are 20 T cell receptor beta chains from one specimen sequenced in a study of vaccination and CD4 T cells after COVID-19. Treatment reported: approximately 9-day PBMC culture with coronavirus spike peptide pools or control peptides (ViraFEST assay). Cultured CD4+ T cell DNA underwent sequencing with the Oncomine TCR Beta short-read assay. Each CDR3 protein is one row after TCRdb ran MiXCR on the PCR reads. The sample contains tens of thousands of distinct CDR3 sequences, 40% of which appear only once. Their antigens are not known. Sequencing was carried out using CD4+ T cells from blood, cultured in vitro. These receptors were collected from a human donor who had recovered from COVID-19.

This clonotype was seen a few times. The chain is built from TRBV18 and TRBJ1-1; TRBD1 might be the D (5 bases). V lost 3 bases and J 1 base, leaving 15 bases between the germline ends. This CDR3 is 16 amino acids long. Germline V CDR1 and CDR2: KGHSH, LQKENI. CDR3 nucleotides: TGTGCCAGCTCACCGGGGATTACCGGGGGGAACACTGAAGCTTTCTTT. Translated: CASSPGITGGNTEAFF. The complete variable domain, with remaining parts taken from reference TRBV18 and TRBJ1-1, reads NAGVMQNPRHLVRRRGQEARLRCSPMKGHSHVYWYRQLPEEGLKFMVYLQKENIIDESGMPKERFSAEFPKEGPSILRIQQVVRGDSAAYFCASSPGITGGNTEAFFGQGTRLTVV.

The J gene is TRBJ2-1, the V gene TRBV29-1, with 13 bases identical to TRBD2. There are 15 residues in the CDR3. The V gene's germline CDR1 is SQVTM and CDR2 ANQGSEA. V was pared by 5 bases and J by 8 bases, with 9 bases of the junction left unmatched. The CDR3 spells CSVRTGTSGIYEQFF. The CDR3 nucleotides read TGCAGCGTTCGGACCGGGACTAGCGGGATCTATGAGCAGTTCTTC.

This clonotype was recorded a few times. V and J are TRBV30 and TRBJ1-2, with D perhaps TRBD1 (5 bases). This CDR3 is 13 amino acids long. With 0 bases removed from V and 6 bases from J, the gap between germline ends came to 11 bases. Germline V gene data show CDR1 as GTSNPN and CDR2 as SVGIG (reference sequence). CDR3 nucleotides: TGTGCCTGGAGTGTGCAGGGTACAAATGGCTACACCTTC. Translated, it gives CAWSVQGTNGYTF.

The chain joins TRBV7-8 to TRBJ2-1, with 11 bases lining up with TRBD2. J gave up 7 bases and V 4 bases, and 12 bases lay outside the gene matches. CDR1 SGHVS and CDR2 FQNEAQ come from the germline V gene. The CDR3 loop spans 17 amino acids. The CDR3: CASSSPYSGLAANEQFF. The CDR3 DNA sequence: TGTGCCAGCAGCTCTCCCTATTCGGGACTAGCGGCAAATGAGCAGTTCTTC.

This clonotype turned up a few times. The chain carries TRBV11-1 and TRBJ2-5; D call uncertain. Looked up from germline, CDR1 is SGHAT and CDR2 is FQDESV (reference sequence). The CDR3 runs to 15 residues. The V end lost 1 base, the J end lost 1 base, and 10 bases lay between the germline ends. CDR3 sequence reads: CASSLVGPGQETQYF. In DNA, the CDR3 is TGTGCCAGCAGCTTAGTCGGGCCCGGCCAAGAGACCCAGTACTTC.

This clonotype was picked up a small number of times. The rearrangement joins TRBV19 to TRBJ2-5; 8 positions match TRBD2. Germline CDR1 reads LNHDA; CDR2 reads SQIVND (reference sequence). V was clipped by 5 bases and J by 5 bases; unmatched bases: 10. The CDR3 consists of 15 residues. DNA for the CDR3: TGTGCCAGTAGTGTTAGCGGGGCCGCCGGGGAGACCCAGTACTTC. Translated, it gives CASSVSGAAGETQYF.

The chain uses TRBV10-3 and TRBJ2-1; 10 bases align to TRBD2. V lost 1 base, J lost 8 bases, and 14 bases stayed unmatched. The germline V gene encodes CDR1 ENHRY and CDR2 SYGVKD. The length of the CDR3 is 18 residues. CDR3 nucleotide sequence: TGTGCCATCAGTGAGTTTTTGGCTAGCGGGAGTAGAGGGCATGAGCAGTTCTTC. This translates into CAISEFLASGSRGHEQFF.

V and J are TRBV4-1 and TRBJ2-2; weak D call: TRBD1 (6 bases). The CDR3 is made up of 16 amino acids. Germline V gene data show CDR1 as MGHRA and CDR2 as YSYEKL. V shed 4 bases and J shed 3 bases, with 15 bases lying between them. In DNA form, the CDR3 reads TGCGCCAGCAGCCGGAAAGGACAGCGATACACCGGGGAGCTGTTTTTT. Protein product: CASSRKGQRYTGELFF.

The rearrangement uses TRBV28 and TRBJ2-5, with D unresolved. Looked up from germline, CDR1 is MDHEN and CDR2 is SYDVKM. The CDR3 spans 12 residues. Trimming shortened V by 6 bases and J by 3 bases, and 8 bases separated the two germline ends. The chain's CDR3 is CASRGYKETQYF. The CDR3 nucleotides read TGTGCCAGCAGAGGCTATAAAGAGACCCAGTACTTC.

On this clonotype: A junction end diverges from the germline sequence, so it may reflect a read error. The V call is TRBV27, the J call TRBJ2-5; the D gene is possibly TRBD2 (7 bases). This CDR3 is built from 16 residues. In germline, CDR1 is MNHEY, CDR2 SMNVEV (reference sequence). The CDR3 spells CASSSPLRGPQEIQYF. In nucleotides, the CDR3 is TGTGCCAGCAGTTCCCCCCTGCGGGGGCCCCAAGAGATCCAGTACTTC.

In this sample, this clonotype turned up a few times. The rearrangement joins TRBV11-3 to TRBJ2-3; weak D call: TRBD1 (6 bases). Germline CDR1 is SGHNT and CDR2 is YENEEA. V gave up 1 base and J gave up 5 bases, with 10 bases separating them. The CDR3 has 14 residues. The CDR3 DNA reads as TGTGCCAGCAGCTTAGGACAGGCGGGAGATACGCAGTATTTT. Translated, it gives CASSLGQAGDTQYF.

J is TRBJ2-3 and V is TRBV4-1, with TRBD2 matching 9 bases. With V trimmed by 0 bases and J by 6 bases, 4 bases remained unmatched. The germline CDR1 and CDR2 sequences are MGHRA and YSYEKL. There are 15 residues in the CDR3. In DNA form, the CDR3 reads TGCGCCAGCAGCCAAGATTCTAGCGGGGAGGATACGCAGTATTTT. Its translation is CASSQDSSGEDTQYF.

The rearrangement uses TRBV28 and TRBJ1-5; a weak D match, TRBD1 (5 bases). Trimming removed 5 bases at V and 4 bases at J, with 18 bases between. Germline loops: CDR1 MDHEN, CDR2 SYDVKM. The CDR3 runs 16 residues. CDR3 loop: CASSQSRRSGNQPQHF. DNA of the CDR3: TGTGCCAGCAGTCAAAGTCGGAGATCAGGGAATCAGCCCCAGCATTTT.

The chain uses TRBV19 and TRBJ2-3; TRBD2 might be the D (6 bases). Between the trimmed V and J ends, which lost 4 bases and 2 bases, there was a span of 13 bases. This CDR3 is built from 15 residues. In germline, CDR1 is LNHDA, CDR2 SQIVND (reference sequence). The CDR3, as DNA: TGTGCCAGTAGTAGGGGGGACCTTTTCACAGATACGCAGTATTTT. Amino acid sequence: CASSRGDLFTDTQYF.

The table lists this clonotype with a few counts. The CDR3 spells CSARDLGVNQPQHF. The CDR3 DNA sequence: TGCAGTGCTAGAGATCTTGGGGTCAATCAGCCCCAGCATTTT. The rearrangement uses TRBV20-1 and TRBJ1-5; D gene uncertain. The germline V and J ends were trimmed by 0 bases and 3 bases, with 9 bases remaining between them. This CDR3 comprises 14 residues. Germline V lookup: CDR1 DFQATT, CDR2 SNEGSKA (reference sequence).

A few counts support this clonotype. The chain joins TRBV15 to TRBJ1-2; D may be TRBD1 (6 bases). This CDR3 region has 13 residues. Trimming removed 3 bases at V and 4 bases at J, with 9 bases between. Germline V gives CDR1 LNHNV, CDR2 YYDKDF (reference sequence). The CDR3 nucleotides are TGTGCCACCAGCAGGGACAGCTTCTATGGCTACACCTTC. Amino acids: CATSRDSFYGYTF.

The CDR3 is CSATDPSETADEAFF. The CDR3 bases are TGCAGTGCTACGGACCCTTCAGAGACGGCAGATGAAGCTTTCTTT. The chain has TRBV20-1 and TRBJ1-1, with no clear D. Trimming took 4 bases from V and 7 from J, leaving 22 bases between them. The CDR3 has 15 amino acids. Germline lookup yields CDR1 DFQATT and CDR2 SNEGSKA (reference sequence).

This clonotype is termed medium-sized (0.01 to 0.1%). The chain couples TRBV19 to TRBJ2-5, with 8 nucleotides matching TRBD2. The length of the CDR3 is 16 residues. Germline CDR1 LNHDA, CDR2 SQIVND (reference sequence). V was pared by 5 bases and J by 5 bases, with 13 bases of the junction left unmatched. The CDR3, as DNA: TGTGCCAGTAGTGGGGGACTAGTATTCGCCGGGGAGACCCAGTACTTC. It codes for CASSGGLVFAGETQYF. Complete variable domain (other parts from reference TRBV19 and TRBJ2-5): DGGITQSPKYLFRKEGQNVTLSCEQNLNHDAMYWYRQDPGQGLRLIYYSQIVNDFQKGDIAEGYSVSREKKESFPLTVTSAQKNPTAFYLCASSGGLVFAGETQYFGPGTRLLVL.

This clonotype was counted between two and nine times. The chain carries TRBV6-1 and TRBJ2-2, with 8 positions matching TRBD1. The CDR3 runs to 15 residues. Germline trimming cut 6 bases from V and 1 base from J; bases unmatched to any gene: 4. CDR1 and CDR2 from the germline V gene are MNHNS and SASEGT. This CDR3 is CASRGDRGNTGELFF. The CDR3 DNA reads TGTGCCAGCAGGGGCGACAGGGGGAACACCGGGGAGCTGTTTTTT.

This clonotype was found a few times. The chain is built from TRBV19 and TRBJ1-1; D possibly corresponds to TRBD1 (5 bases). CDR1 is LNHDA and CDR2 is SQIVND in the germline V gene (reference sequence). The CDR3 has 16 amino acids. V lost 5 bases, J lost 0 bases, and 16 bases lay in between. CDR3 nucleotides: TGTGCCAGTAGTGAGGGGTGGGGGACTATGAACACTGAAGCTTTCTTT. Encoded protein: CASSEGWGTMNTEAFF.